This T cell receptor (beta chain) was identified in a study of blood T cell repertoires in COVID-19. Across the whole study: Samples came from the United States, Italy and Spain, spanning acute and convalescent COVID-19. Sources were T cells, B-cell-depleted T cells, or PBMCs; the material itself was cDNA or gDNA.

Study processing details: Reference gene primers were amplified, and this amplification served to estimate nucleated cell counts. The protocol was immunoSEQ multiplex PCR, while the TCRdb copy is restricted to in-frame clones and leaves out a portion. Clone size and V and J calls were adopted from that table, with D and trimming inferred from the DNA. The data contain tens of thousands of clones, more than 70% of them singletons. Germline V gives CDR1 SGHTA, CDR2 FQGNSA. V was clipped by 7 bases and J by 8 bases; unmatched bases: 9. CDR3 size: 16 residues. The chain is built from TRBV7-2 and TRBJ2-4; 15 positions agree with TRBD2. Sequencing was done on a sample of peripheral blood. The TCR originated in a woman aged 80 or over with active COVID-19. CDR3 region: CASKRTSGRAGDIQYF. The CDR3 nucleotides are TGTGCCAGCAAGAGGACTAGCGGGAGGGCGGGGGACATTCAGTACTTC.